This TCR beta chain was documented in a study of blood T cells in healthy people across ages. This CDR3 is 13 amino acids long. In germline, CDR1 is ENHRY, CDR2 SYGVKD. V lost 6 bases to trimming and J lost 6 bases, with 12 bases between them. For the second PCR, which ran for about 7 to 11 cycles, a sample-barcoded 5' primer and a J-beta primer mix were used. TCRdb reanalysed the 5' RACE reads using MiXCR and keeps one entry per CDR3 protein. In the table there are hundreds of thousands of distinct CDR3 sequences, approximately 50% of which are singletons. Sequenced sample: blood. The chain combines TRBV10-3 with TRBJ1-5, with D possibly being TRBD1 (5 bases). This sequence originates from a man aged 60 to 69 in good health. The CDR3: CAISEGAVQPQHF. The DNA of the CDR3 is TGTGCCATCAGCGAAGGGGCGGTTCAGCCCCAGCATTTT.